Detailed here is one T cell receptor beta chain. The CDR3 runs to 11 residues. Germline-derived CDR1 and CDR2 are LNHDA and SQIVND (reference sequence). Trimming shortened V by 9 bases and J by 5 bases, and 10 bases separated the two germline ends. The data were obtained in a study of blood T cell repertoires in COVID-19. In the source study's methods: Reference gene primer amplification gave nucleated cell count estimates. Assay used: immunoSEQ multiplex PCR; TCRdb lists only in-frame clones, some missing. V, J and clone size are taken as reported in that table, and D and trimming were inferred from the DNA itself. The table records hundreds of thousands of clones, 85% of them present only once.

Sample: peripheral blood. The TCR originated in a man aged 45-65 years with active or convalescent COVID-19. The chain links TRBV19 to TRBJ1-2; unclear D gene. CDR3 protein: CASSEIYGYTF. In DNA form, the CDR3 reads TGTGCCAGCAGTGAGATTTATGGCTACACCTTC.